A selection of T cell receptor beta chains follows, all from one sample in a study of shared clonotypes between healthy human individuals. Repertoires were generated with immunoSEQ multiplex PCR, while TCRdb's copy carries only in-frame clones and drops some. The top ten clones hold about 0.37% of a sample with 2.3 million or so clones, 85% to 95% of them seen once. Sequenced input: naive CD4+ T cells from PBMCs. All receptors derive from a man between 18 and 35 years old in good health. Some clones in this sample may be carry-over from other donors' samples. The CDR3 runs from the conserved cysteine through the conserved F or W. The order of the fields is CDR3 protein, CDR3 DNA, J gene, clone size, V gene, D gene. D genes are given only for firm matches. Clone size is not always given. Where it is, it says once, few, many or a class for expanded clones.

CDR3 protein: CASSQSLSGKLFF; CDR3 DNA: TGCGCCAGCAGCCAATCACTCTCGGGAAAACTGTTTTTT; J gene: TRBJ1-4; clone size: few; V gene: TRBV4-1; D gene: -
CDR3 protein: CASSLIGLAEGGRDTQYF; CDR3 DNA: TGCGCCAGCAGCTTGATTGGTTTGGCGGAGGGGGGCAGAGATACGCAGTATTTT; J gene: TRBJ2-3; clone size: -; V gene: TRBV5-1; D gene: -
CDR3 protein: CASSGTRGSQETQYF; CDR3 DNA: TGTGCCAGCTCCGGAACCCGGGGTAGCCAAGAGACCCAGTACTTC; J gene: TRBJ2-5; clone size: once; V gene: TRBV18; D gene: -
CDR3 protein: CASSLPPRGAFYNEQFF; CDR3 DNA: TGTGCCAGCAGTTTACCCCCTCGGGGGGCATTTTACAATGAGCAGTTCTTC; J gene: TRBJ2-1; clone size: once; V gene: TRBV27; D gene: -
CDR3 protein: CASSSGTLADQETQYF; CDR3 DNA: TGTGCCAGCAGCTCCGGTACACTAGCGGATCAAGAGACCCAGTACTTC; J gene: TRBJ2-5; clone size: -; V gene: TRBV11-2; D gene: TRBD2
CDR3 protein: CASSNTGGSYNEQFF; CDR3 DNA: TGTGCCAGCAGCAACACAGGGGGGTCCTACAATGAGCAGTTCTTC; J gene: TRBJ2-1; clone size: -; V gene: TRBV7-6; D gene: TRBD1
CDR3 protein: CSVAGAVGYEQYF; CDR3 DNA: TGCAGCGTTGCCGGGGCGGTGGGCTACGAGCAGTACTTC; J gene: TRBJ2-7; clone size: -; V gene: TRBV29-1; D gene: -
CDR3 protein: CASSARGRAAETQYF; CDR3 DNA: TGTGCCAGCAGTGCGCGCGGGAGGGCCGCGGAGACCCAGTACTTC; J gene: TRBJ2-5; clone size: -; V gene: TRBV2; D gene: TRBD2
CDR3 protein: CASTPLGGAVSYNEQFF; CDR3 DNA: TGCGCCAGCACCCCCTTAGGGGGCGCGGTATCCTACAATGAGCAGTTCTTC; J gene: TRBJ2-1; clone size: -; V gene: TRBV10-1; D gene: TRBD1
CDR3 protein: CASSGIYTPYEQYF; CDR3 DNA: TGTGCCAGCAGTGGGATTTATACCCCCTACGAGCAGTACTTC; J gene: TRBJ2-7; clone size: -; V gene: TRBV28; D gene: -
CDR3 protein: CASSRPSGGYNEQFF; CDR3 DNA: TGCGCCAGCAGCCGGCCTAGCGGGGGGTACAATGAGCAGTTCTTC; J gene: TRBJ2-1; clone size: -; V gene: TRBV4-3; D gene: TRBD2
CDR3 protein: CSVQAGVMHIQTGETQYF; CDR3 DNA: TGCAGCGTGCAAGCGGGAGTCATGCATATACAAACTGGAGAGACCCAGTACTTC; J gene: TRBJ2-5; clone size: -; V gene: TRBV29-1; D gene: TRBD2
CDR3 protein: CASSPPRRTGELFF; CDR3 DNA: TGTGCCAGCAGTCCCCCCCGCCGCACCGGGGAGCTGTTTTTT; J gene: TRBJ2-2; clone size: -; V gene: TRBV6-5; D gene: -
CDR3 protein: CASSRGQGRQETQYF; CDR3 DNA: TGTGCCAGCTCACGGGGACAGGGTCGGCAAGAGACCCAGTACTTC; J gene: TRBJ2-5; clone size: -; V gene: TRBV18; D gene: TRBD1
CDR3 protein: CASSESSGATYEQYF; CDR3 DNA: TGTGCCAGCAGTGAATCTAGCGGGGCAACCTACGAGCAGTACTTC; J gene: TRBJ2-7; clone size: -; V gene: TRBV6-4; D gene: TRBD2
CDR3 protein: CASSPRDLSYEQYF; CDR3 DNA: TGTGCCAGTAGTCCCAGGGACTTGTCCTACGAGCAGTACTTC; J gene: TRBJ2-7; clone size: -; V gene: TRBV19; D gene: -
CDR3 protein: CASSLDPSGSGKTQYF; CDR3 DNA: TGCGCCAGCAGCTTGGATCCTAGCGGGAGTGGGAAGACCCAGTACTTC; J gene: TRBJ2-5; clone size: -; V gene: TRBV5-1; D gene: TRBD2
CDR3 protein: CASRGLAGPITDTQYF; CDR3 DNA: TGCGCCAGCAGGGGACTAGCGGGACCTATCACAGATACGCAGTATTTT; J gene: TRBJ2-3; clone size: -; V gene: TRBV5-1; D gene: TRBD2
CDR3 protein: CASSPASSYEQYF; CDR3 DNA: TGTGCCAGCAGCCCGGCGAGTTCCTACGAGCAGTACTTC; J gene: TRBJ2-7; clone size: -; V gene: TRBV5-6; D gene: -
CDR3 protein: CASSQEPNRNTEAFF; CDR3 DNA: TGTGCCAGCAGCCAAGAGCCCAACAGGAACACTGAAGCTTTCTTT; J gene: TRBJ1-1; clone size: -; V gene: TRBV14; D gene: -
CDR3 protein: CASSLTGRKTQYF; CDR3 DNA: TGTGCCAGCAGCCTGACAGGGAGGAAGACCCAGTACTTC; J gene: TRBJ2-5; clone size: -; V gene: TRBV6-1; D gene: -
CDR3 protein: CASSRHGGGYTF; CDR3 DNA: TGTGCCAGCAGTCGTCACGGGGGTGGCTACACCTTC; J gene: TRBJ1-2; clone size: -; V gene: TRBV27; D gene: -
CDR3 protein: CAAGSGSYNSPLHF; CDR3 DNA: TGTGCCGCGGGGTCAGGGTCCTATAATTCACCCCTCCACTTT; J gene: TRBJ1-6; clone size: -; V gene: TRBV6-5; D gene: -
CDR3 protein: CASSLYVDRPEYEQYF; CDR3 DNA: TGTGCCAGCAGTTTATATGTTGACCGCCCCGAATACGAGCAGTACTTC; J gene: TRBJ2-7; clone size: -; V gene: TRBV27; D gene: -
CDR3 protein: CASSPQGTSTDTQYF; CDR3 DNA: TGTGCCAGCAGCCCACAGGGGACGTCCACAGATACGCAGTATTTT; J gene: TRBJ2-3; clone size: -; V gene: TRBV7-9; D gene: TRBD1
CDR3 protein: CASRTTQGSQYF; CDR3 DNA: TGTGCCAGCAGGACTACACAGGGGAGCCAGTACTTC; J gene: TRBJ2-5; clone size: -; V gene: TRBV28; D gene: TRBD1
CDR3 protein: CASSQVDTTEAFF; CDR3 DNA: TGTGCCAGCAGCCAAGTCGACACCACTGAAGCTTTCTTT; J gene: TRBJ1-1; clone size: -; V gene: TRBV14; D gene: -
CDR3 protein: CASSYLDRGYTF; CDR3 DNA: TGTGCCAGCAGCTACCTCGACCGTGGCTACACCTTC; J gene: TRBJ1-2; clone size: -; V gene: TRBV7-8; D gene: -
CDR3 protein: CASSLDPGANVLTF; CDR3 DNA: TGCGCCAGCAGCTTGGATCCTGGGGCCAACGTCCTGACTTTC; J gene: TRBJ2-6; clone size: few; V gene: TRBV5-1; D gene: -
CDR3 protein: CASSGTSGGDSSYNEQFF; CDR3 DNA: TGTGCCAGCAGCGGGACTAGCGGGGGGGACAGCTCCTACAATGAGCAGTTCTTC; J gene: TRBJ2-1; clone size: -; V gene: TRBV9; D gene: TRBD2
CDR3 protein: CASSPTSSYEQYF; CDR3 DNA: TGTGCCAGCTCACCGACTAGCTCCTACGAGCAGTACTTC; J gene: TRBJ2-7; clone size: once; V gene: TRBV18; D gene: -
CDR3 protein: CASSPLRTSGQETQYF; CDR3 DNA: TGTGCCAGCTCACCACTTCGGACTAGCGGACAAGAGACCCAGTACTTC; J gene: TRBJ2-5; clone size: -; V gene: TRBV18; D gene: TRBD2
CDR3 protein: CASSPGQGDEKLFF; CDR3 DNA: TGTGCCAGCAGTCCGGGACAAGGGGATGAAAAACTGTTTTTT; J gene: TRBJ1-4; clone size: -; V gene: TRBV27; D gene: -
CDR3 protein: CASTRTLSGAEAFF; CDR3 DNA: TGTGCCAGCACCAGGACCCTGAGTGGCGCTGAAGCTTTCTTT; J gene: TRBJ1-1; clone size: few; V gene: TRBV6-5; D gene: -
CDR3 protein: CAITGTDTQYF; CDR3 DNA: TGTGCCATCACTGGGACTGATACGCAGTATTTT; J gene: TRBJ2-3; clone size: -; V gene: TRBV10-3; D gene: -
CDR3 protein: CASSQVLEESYGYTF; CDR3 DNA: TGTGCCAGCAGCCAGGTGCTGGAGGAGTCTTATGGCTACACCTTC; J gene: TRBJ1-2; clone size: once; V gene: TRBV4-2; D gene: -
CDR3 protein: CASSLIPPPTDTQYF; CDR3 DNA: TGTGCCAGCAGCTTAATACCCCCCCCCACAGATACGCAGTATTTT; J gene: TRBJ2-3; clone size: -; V gene: TRBV7-6; D gene: -
CDR3 protein: CASSFDSLNQPQHF; CDR3 DNA: TGTGCCAGCAGCTTTGACAGTTTAAATCAGCCCCAGCATTTT; J gene: TRBJ1-5; clone size: -; V gene: TRBV7-2; D gene: -
CDR3 protein: CACSGRRGETQYF; CDR3 DNA: TGTGCCTGTTCGGGACGGCGGGGGGAGACCCAGTACTTC; J gene: TRBJ2-5; clone size: -; V gene: TRBV19; D gene: TRBD2
CDR3 protein: CAISESTGSNSPLHF; CDR3 DNA: TGTGCCATCAGTGAGTCAACAGGGTCTAATTCACCCCTCCACTTT; J gene: TRBJ1-6; clone size: -; V gene: TRBV10-3; D gene: -
CDR3 protein: CASRKGQGTEKLFF; CDR3 DNA: TGTGCCAGCAGGAAAGGGCAGGGAACTGAAAAACTGTTTTTT; J gene: TRBJ1-4; clone size: -; V gene: TRBV6-5; D gene: -
CDR3 protein: CASSLSPISGNTIYF; CDR3 DNA: TGTGCCAGCAGTTTATCCCCTATCTCTGGAAACACCATATATTTT; J gene: TRBJ1-3; clone size: -; V gene: TRBV28; D gene: -
CDR3 protein: CASSSPDPDYYNEQFF; CDR3 DNA: TGTGCCAGCAGTTCACCCGACCCGGACTACTACAATGAGCAGTTCTTC; J gene: TRBJ2-1; clone size: -; V gene: TRBV28; D gene: -
CDR3 protein: CASSLTSSGSGNEQFF; CDR3 DNA: TGTGCCAGCAGTTTAACGTCTAGCGGGAGTGGGAATGAGCAGTTCTTC; J gene: TRBJ2-1; clone size: once; V gene: TRBV28; D gene: TRBD2
CDR3 protein: CASSPLGAYNEQFF; CDR3 DNA: TGTGCCAGCAGTCCTCTGGGCGCCTACAATGAGCAGTTCTTC; J gene: TRBJ2-1; clone size: -; V gene: TRBV27; D gene: -
CDR3 protein: CASSSITTGYEQYF; CDR3 DNA: TGTGCCAGCAGTTCGATTACCACAGGGTACGAGCAGTACTTC; J gene: TRBJ2-7; clone size: -; V gene: TRBV28; D gene: -
CDR3 protein: CASSLRTQETQYF; CDR3 DNA: TGTGCCAGCAGCCTACGGACCCAGGAGACCCAGTACTTC; J gene: TRBJ2-5; clone size: -; V gene: TRBV7-3; D gene: -
CDR3 protein: CASSLVQGVDEQYF; CDR3 DNA: TGCGCCAGCAGCTTGGTACAGGGAGTCGACGAGCAGTACTTC; J gene: TRBJ2-7; clone size: -; V gene: TRBV5-1; D gene: -
CDR3 protein: CASSAPGQGDYGYTF; CDR3 DNA: TGTGCCAGCAGTGCGCCGGGACAGGGGGACTATGGCTACACCTTC; J gene: TRBJ1-2; clone size: -; V gene: TRBV27; D gene: TRBD1
CDR3 protein: CAWASGSNQPQHF; CDR3 DNA: TGTGCGTGGGCGTCCGGTAGCAATCAACCCCAGCATTTT; J gene: TRBJ1-5; clone size: -; V gene: TRBV30; D gene: -
CDR3 protein: CASSHYSGQGETQYF; CDR3 DNA: TGCGCCAGCAGCCATTACAGCGGGCAGGGGGAGACCCAGTACTTC; J gene: TRBJ2-5; clone size: -; V gene: TRBV4-1; D gene: -
CDR3 protein: CASSLRWTGDTQYF; CDR3 DNA: TGTGCCAGCAGCTTAAGGTGGACAGGAGATACGCAGTATTTT; J gene: TRBJ2-3; clone size: -; V gene: TRBV7-3; D gene: TRBD1
CDR3 protein: CASSLVGLTYGYTF; CDR3 DNA: TGCGCCAGCAGCTTGGTGGGGCTTACCTATGGCTACACCTTC; J gene: TRBJ1-2; clone size: -; V gene: TRBV5-1; D gene: -
CDR3 protein: CASSVVGDAGELFF; CDR3 DNA: TGTGCCAGCAGTGTTGTGGGGGATGCCGGGGAGCTGTTTTTT; J gene: TRBJ2-2; clone size: -; V gene: TRBV6-4; D gene: -